This T cell receptor beta chain derives from a study of shared clonotypes between healthy human individuals. Germline CDR1 and CDR2: GTSNPN and SVGIG (reference sequence). The V gene lost 0 bases and the J gene lost 6 bases, with 18 bases spanning the gap. The CDR3 runs to 16 residues. Data came from immunoSEQ multiplex PCR; TCRdb stores just in-frame clones and leaves some out. In the table there are approximately 1,000,000 clones, about 72% of which are singletons. This TCR derives from a man younger than 35 in good health. Some clones in this sample may be carry-over from other donors' samples. The chain joins TRBV30 to TRBJ1-5; maybe TRBD1 (6 bases). Sample: memory CD4+ T cells from PBMCs. Documented subset: CD45RA-negative fraction. DNA of the CDR3: TGTGCCTGGAGTGTAGGTGGGGCAGGGGATGCTCAGCCCCAGCATTTT. Encoded protein: CAWSVGGAGDAQPQHF.